Shown below are 11 T cell receptor beta chains from a single sample sequenced in a study of T-cell reconstitution after alpha-beta-depleted transplantation in children. Library preparation (for TCRbeta) was performed with unique molecular identifiers. TCRdb independently ran MiXCR on the PCR reads; one entry per CDR3 protein. The table has about 460,000 distinct CDR3 sequences, roughly a tenth seen once. The sequences come from PBMCs, collected before TCRalphabeta/CD19-depleted stem cell transplant. These receptors came from a child aged 2-15 years with inherited bone marrow failure, due to receive a stem cell transplant.

This clonotype was recorded many times. The chain joins TRBV5-1 to TRBJ1-4; D call uncertain. Germline CDR1 and CDR2: SGHRS and YFSETQ. This CDR3 comprises 15 residues. Trimming removed 0 bases from V and 3 bases from J, with 9 bases in between. CDR3 sequence (DNA): TGCGCCAGCAGCTTGGCTCCCGGATCTAATGAAAAACTGTTTTTT. As protein: CASSLAPGSNEKLFF.

This clonotype has at least ten counts. The V and J genes are TRBV12-3 or TRBV12-4 and TRBJ2-1; possible D gene TRBD2, 6 bases. The CDR3 is made up of 14 amino acids. The V end was cut by 6 bases, the J end by 7 bases, with 16 bases between. CDR3 sequence (DNA): TGTGCCAGCAGGTTGGGGGGTACGGGGAATGAGCAGTTCTTC. It encodes CASRLGGTGNEQFF.

This clonotype occurred many times. J is TRBJ2-7 and V is TRBV4-3, with a tentative D call TRBD2 (6 bases). The germline V gene encodes CDR1 LGHNA and CDR2 YSLEER. V lost 3 bases and J 6 bases, leaving 15 bases between the germline ends. The CDR3 runs to 14 residues. CDR3 nucleotide sequence: TGCGCCAGCAGCCATGGGACTGGTCTACGCGAGCAGTACTTC. It translates to CASSHGTGLREQYF.

Regarding this clonotype: Since a much larger clone is just one base distant, this may be a read error. The chain recombines TRBV4-3 with TRBJ2-7; 8 bases map to TRBD2. This CDR3 region has 16 residues. CDR1 is LGHNA, CDR2 YSLEER, per germline. With V trimmed by 1 base and J by 2 bases, 7 bases remained unmatched. The CDR3 loop reads CASSQGASGLAYEQYF. CDR3 bases: TGCGCCAGCAGCCAAGGGGCTAGCGGGTTAGCCTACGAGCAGTACTTC.

This clonotype showed up many times. V gene TRBV20-1 combines with J gene TRBJ2-5, with D perhaps matching TRBD2 (6 bases). The germline V gene has CDR1 DFQATT and CDR2 SNEGSKA (reference sequence). Trimming removed 0 bases from V and 5 bases from J, with 16 bases in between. This CDR3 is 15 amino acids long. The CDR3 loop is CSARDDLATVETQYF. The CDR3 coding sequence is TGCAGTGCTAGAGATGACCTAGCGACAGTGGAGACCCAGTACTTC.

This clonotype showed up many times. This chain links TRBV20-1 with TRBJ1-1; 9 nucleotides agree with TRBD1. This CDR3 comprises 12 residues. Germline V gene lookup returns CDR1 DFQATT and CDR2 SNEGSKA (reference sequence). Written as DNA, the CDR3 is TGCAGGTCGGGACAGGGGAACACTGAAGCTTTCTTT. Protein product: CRSGQGNTEAFF.

This clonotype turned up a few times. This chain connects TRBV10-3 to TRBJ1-2; D uncertain. The CDR3 covers 15 residues. V lost 3 bases to trimming and J lost 4 bases, with 15 bases between them. Germline V gene data show CDR1 as ENHRY and CDR2 as SYGVKD. The CDR3 here is CAISEFEGFGYGYTF. The CDR3 nucleotides read TGTGCCATCAGTGAATTTGAGGGATTCGGCTATGGCTACACCTTC.

This clonotype was picked up many times. In DNA, the CDR3 is TGCAGCGTTGGAGACAGGTCCTACGAGCAGTACTTC. Translating it yields CSVGDRSYEQYF. V is TRBV29-1 and J is TRBJ2-7; weak D call: TRBD1 (6 bases). Germline lookup yields CDR1 SQVTM and CDR2 ANQGSEA. CDR3 length: 12 amino acids. Deletions cut 4 bases from V and 1 base from J, with 8 bases between.

The sample holds many counts of this clonotype. This rearrangement joins TRBV5-1 to TRBJ1-2; perhaps TRBD1 as D (6 bases). V gave up 4 bases and J gave up 6 bases, with 22 bases separating them. CDR1 SGHRS and CDR2 YFSETQ come from the germline V gene. This CDR3 comprises 16 residues. The DNA of the CDR3 is TGCGCCAGCAGCCCTCGCGAGGGCAGGGGAATACATGGCTACACCTTC. It encodes CASSPREGRGIHGYTF.

The sample holds many counts of this clonotype. Here the CDR3 DNA reads TGTGCCAGCAGTTTTCAGGACTGGGTGGCTTTCTTT. Protein: CASSFQDWVAFF. The rearrangement links TRBV12-3 or TRBV12-4 to TRBJ1-1; D gene uncertain. V shed 3 bases and J shed 11 bases, with 13 bases lying between them. The CDR3 contains 12 residues.

This clonotype was counted at least ten times. The chain has TRBV4-3 and TRBJ2-1, with D maybe TRBD1 (6 bases). Germline V gene sequence: CDR1 LGHNA, CDR2 YSLEER. This CDR3 has 15 amino acids. With 8 bases removed from V and 0 bases from J, the gap between germline ends came to 14 bases. DNA for the CDR3: TGCGCCAGCGGATACGGACAGACCTCCTACAATGAGCAGTTCTTC. The encoded protein is CASGYGQTSYNEQFF.